The entry below gives a single T cell receptor (beta chain) sequence along with its context. The antigen is not known. The data belong to a study of cytotoxic CD8 clonotypes in ibrutinib-treated CLL. Profiled with immunoSEQ multiplex PCR; TCRdb holds only in-frame clones, not every one. The sample includes 58,000 or so clones, approximately 57% seen only once; the top ten take around 15%. Around 2 micrograms of genomic DNA from cryopreserved PBMCs went into TCR beta libraries. Whole-study findings and limits: In comparison with age-matched healthy donors, baseline clonality was higher and tracked circulating CD8+ T-cell counts. Clonality climbed at ibrutinib response, then dropped toward baseline at progression.

The CDR3 has 16 amino acids. The sequencing here drew on PBMCs, taken after 12 months of ibrutinib treatment. This sequence was found in a human donor with chronic lymphocytic leukemia. The chain recombines TRBV12-2 with TRBJ2-7. TRBV12-2 is marked as a pseudogene. The CDR3 is CASRLEVGLVAYEQYF. As DNA, the CDR3 is TGTGCAAGTCGCTTAGAGGTCGGCCTCGTTGCCTACGAGCAGTACTTC.